A selection of T cell receptor beta chains follows, all from one sample in a study of CD8 T cells in Susac syndrome. Each CDR3 protein is one row after TCRdb ran MiXCR on the immunoSEQ multiplex PCR reads. The sample holds about 76,000 distinct CDR3 sequences, approximately 95% seen once. The specimen sequenced was CD8+ T cells from PBMCs. These receptors were collected from a human donor with Susac syndrome. CDR3s include the opening cysteine and the closing phenylalanine or tryptophan. The D gene is left open where the match is weak. The size entry is marked missing in some rows and otherwise reads once, few, many or a size class.

>.|TRBJ2-1|TRBV4-1|once
TGCGCCAGCAGCCAAGACATTACCAATGAGCAGTTCTTC
CASSQDITNEQFF
>.|TRBJ1-3|TRBV30|.
TGTGCTCAAACCCATCCCTCCAATCCTGGAAACACCATATATTTT
CAQTHPSNPGNTIYF
>.|TRBJ1-1|TRBV30|.
TGTGCCTGGAGCCTTGGGGGGGCGCGGGAGTCCGCTTTCTTT
CAWSLGGARESAFF
>.|TRBJ2-5|TRBV30|.
TGTGCCTGGAGGTCCTCTCAAGAGACCCAGTACTTC
CAWRSSQETQYF
>.|TRBJ1-1|TRBV7-9|.
TGTGCCAGCAGCAAGGTGGGACAACGGAACACTGAAGCTTTCTTT
CASSKVGQRNTEAFF
>.|TRBJ2-2|TRBV19|.
TGTGCCACTATACCCGGAGGAGGGTCCGGGGAGCTGTTTTTT
CATIPGGGSGELFF
>.|TRBJ2-3|TRBV4-3|.
TGCGCCAGCAGCCAAGTTTCCCGACAGTCAGATACGCAGTATTTT
CASSQVSRQSDTQYF
>TRBD2|TRBJ2-1|TRBV20-1|.
TGCAGTGCTAGAATAGCGGGGGGGCTGTTCGGTGAGCAGTTCTTC
CSARIAGGLFGEQFF
>.|TRBJ2-1|TRBV18|.
TGTGCCAGCTCAGACAGCCTTGATGAGCAGTTCTTC
CASSDSLDEQFF
>TRBD1|TRBJ1-4|TRBV2|.
TGTGCCAGCAGTGAAGAAACAGGGGGCGCGGGTGAAAAACTGTTTTTT
CASSEETGGAGEKLFF
>TRBD2|TRBJ2-1|TRBV6-4|once
TGTGCCAGCAGCCTCAGTCGGACTAGCGGGCGCAATGAGCAGTTCTTC
CASSLSRTSGRNEQFF
>TRBD1|TRBJ2-5|TRBV12-3/TRBV12-4|.
TGTGCCAGCAGTTTGGACAGGGAAGAGACCCAGTACTTC
CASSLDREETQYF
>.|TRBJ2-7|TRBV7-8|.
TGTGCCAGCACCAACTACTACGAGCAGTACTTC
CASTNYYEQYF
>.|TRBJ1-3|TRBV5-1|.
TGCGCCAGCAGTCTAGGACCGCGAAACACCATATATTTT
CASSLGPRNTIYF
>.|TRBJ1-2|TRBV29-1|.
TGCAGCGTTGCTTCGTATGGCTACACCTTC
CSVASYGYTF
>TRBD2|TRBJ2-3|TRBV24-1|once
TGTGCCACCAGTGACCGCGGGACTAGCGGACCGAGCACAGATACGCAGTATTTT
CATSDRGTSGPSTDTQYF
>TRBD1|TRBJ1-5|TRBV27|.
TGTGCCAGCGCCTATACAGGGGATTATAGCAATCAGCCCCAGCATTTT
CASAYTGDYSNQPQHF
>TRBD1|TRBJ1-2|TRBV19|.
TGTGCCAGTAGTATCTCGACAGGGGCAAACTATGGCTACACCTTC
CASSISTGANYGYTF
>TRBD1|TRBJ1-1|TRBV6-6|.
TGTGCCAGCAGTTACCATGACAGGGGGGACACTGAAGCTTTCTTT
CASSYHDRGDTEAFF
>TRBD1|TRBJ1-2|TRBV4-2|.
TGTGCCAGCAGCCCCGAGTCCCGGGACAGGGGGTCCGATGGCTACACCTTC
CASSPESRDRGSDGYTF
>.|TRBJ2-1|TRBV10-3|.
TGTGCCATCAGGCGGGGAAATGAGCAGTTCTTC
CAIRRGNEQFF
>.|TRBJ2-5|TRBV11-2|.
TGTGCCAGCAGCCTCAGGGGACGGTTAGGAGAGACCCAGTACTTC
CASSLRGRLGETQYF
>TRBD1|TRBJ1-2|TRBV15|.
TGTGCCACCAGCGGGCAGGGACAGGGTGATTATGGCTACACCTTC
CATSGQGQGDYGYTF